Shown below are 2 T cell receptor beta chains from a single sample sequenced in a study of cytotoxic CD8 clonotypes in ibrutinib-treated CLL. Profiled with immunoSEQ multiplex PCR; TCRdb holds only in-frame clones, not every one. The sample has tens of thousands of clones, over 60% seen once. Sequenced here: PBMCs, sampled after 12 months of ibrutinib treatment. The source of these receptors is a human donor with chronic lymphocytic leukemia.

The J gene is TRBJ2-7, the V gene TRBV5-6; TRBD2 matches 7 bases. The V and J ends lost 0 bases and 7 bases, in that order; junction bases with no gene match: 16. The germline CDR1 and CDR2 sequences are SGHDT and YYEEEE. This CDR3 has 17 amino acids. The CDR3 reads CASSLAFRFAGVWEQYF. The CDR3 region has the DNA TGTGCCAGCAGCTTGGCATTCCGCTTCGCGGGAGTTTGGGAGCAGTACTTC.

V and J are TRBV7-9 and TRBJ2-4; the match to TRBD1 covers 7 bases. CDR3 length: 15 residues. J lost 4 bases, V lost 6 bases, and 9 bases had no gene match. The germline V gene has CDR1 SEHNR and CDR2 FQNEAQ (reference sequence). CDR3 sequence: CASRPTGTEKNIQYF. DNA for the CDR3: TGTGCCAGCAGACCGACCGGGACAGAGAAAAACATTCAGTACTTC.